The rows below give T cell receptor beta chains drawn from one sample of a study of T-cell reconstitution after alpha-beta-depleted transplantation in children. TCRdb re-analysed the PCR reads in MiXCR, keeping a single row per CDR3 protein. The sample carries 500,000 to 650,000 distinct CDR3 sequences, 13% recorded once. The material was PBMCs, mostly from graft donor cells, obtained 360 days after TCRalphabeta/CD19-depleted stem cell transplant. All receptors derive from a male patient younger than 18 who had a stem cell transplant for acute myeloid leukemia, so the T cells may come from the graft donor. CDR3s include the opening cysteine and the closing phenylalanine or tryptophan. D genes are given only for firm matches. Clone size is not always given. Where it is, it says once, few, many or a class for expanded clones.

>16|-|-|TRBV20-1|TRBJ2-1
TGCTGTGCTAGACGAGACACTAGCACAGCCTACAATGAGCAGTTCTTC
CCARRDTSTAYNEQFF
>17|-|few|TRBV20-1|TRBJ2-3
TGCAGTGCTAGAGATCCCGCCCGGGCTCCGGGCCCAGATACGCAGTATTTT
CSARDPARAPGPDTQYF
>16|TRBD1|-|TRBV4-3|TRBJ1-1
TGCGCCAGCAGCCAAGCGACAGGGGCCATGAACACTGAAGCTTTCTTT
CASSQATGAMNTEAFF
>14|TRBD2|-|TRBV9|TRBJ2-7
TGTGCCAGCAGCGTAGCTAGCGGGCCCTACGAGCAGTACTTC
CASSVASGPYEQYF
>16|-|few|TRBV10-3|TRBJ2-3
TGTGCCATCAGTGAGTCGACTAGTATAAGGGCAGATACGCAGTATTTT
CAISESTSIRADTQYF
>14|-|-|TRBV25-1|TRBJ2-5
TGTGCCAGCAGTGAATGGGCCGGCCAAGAGACCCAGTACTTC
CASSEWAGQETQYF
>15|TRBD2|-|TRBV7-8|TRBJ2-7
TGTGCCAGCACGCTGAAGCGGGAAAGGCCCCACGAGCAGTACTTC
CASTLKRERPHEQYF
>14|TRBD2|-|TRBV3-1|TRBJ2-7
TGTGCCAGCAGCCATTCTAGCGGGAACTACGAGCAGTACTTC
CASSHSSGNYEQYF
>19|TRBD2|few|TRBV11-2|TRBJ2-3
TGTGCCAGCAGCTTACAGCCTACTAGCGGAAGAAGGGGGGCAAGTACGCAGTATTTT
CASSLQPTSGRRGASTQYF
>14|-|many|TRBV12-3/TRBV12-4|TRBJ2-3
TGTGCCAGCAGTTTTCGACTAAGCACAGATACGCAGTATTTT
CASSFRLSTDTQYF
>15|-|few|TRBV28|TRBJ2-5
TGTGCCAGCAGTTCTTGGGCGGGAACGGGTGAGACCCAGTACTTC
CASSSWAGTGETQYF
>14|TRBD1|-|TRBV10-3|TRBJ1-2
TGTGCCATCAGTGGGGACAGTGGTAACTATGGCTACACCTTC
CAISGDSGNYGYTF
>15|-|many|TRBV5-1|TRBJ2-2
TGCGCCAGCAGCACGGGACTCCTGAACACCGGGGAGCTGTTTTTT
CASSTGLLNTGELFF
>16|-|few|TRBV7-8|TRBJ2-5
TGTGCCAGCAGCCCCCGGTCGACGAGTGACCAAGAGACCCAGTACTTC
CASSPRSTSDQETQYF
>16|-|many|TRBV29-1|TRBJ2-2
TGCAGCGTTGAAGAAGGGACATTTTTTAACACCGGGGAGCTGTTTTTT
CSVEEGTFFNTGELFF
>15|TRBD1|many|TRBV28|TRBJ2-2
TGTGCCAGCAGACAGGGGGCGCTTATCATCGGGGAGCTGTTTTTT
CASRQGALIIGELFF
>17|-|-|TRBV5-6|TRBJ2-2
TGTGCCAGCAGCCCCCCCAGCGGGCGAGCGAACACCGGGGAGCTGTTTTTT
CASSPPSGRANTGELFF
>16|TRBD1|many|TRBV18|TRBJ2-1
TGTGCCAGCTCAACCCGCCCGGGACAGGGTATCAATGAGCAGTTCTTC
CASSTRPGQGINEQFF
>12|-|few|TRBV29-1|TRBJ2-7
TGCAGCGTCACGTCGGGGTTGTACGAGCAGTACTTC
CSVTSGLYEQYF
>12|-|-|TRBV24-1|TRBJ2-5
TGTGCCACCAGTAAGGGTTGGGAGACCCAGTACTTC
CATSKGWETQYF
>16|TRBD2|many|TRBV20-1|TRBJ2-3
TGCAGTGCTAGAGATCTCGTGCGGGGGAACACAGATACGCAGTATTTT
CSARDLVRGNTDTQYF
>16|TRBD2|-|TRBV7-2|TRBJ2-5
TGTGCCAGCAGCTTAGCCTGGACTAGCGGTCAAGAGACCCAGTACTTC
CASSLAWTSGQETQYF
>17|TRBD2|few|TRBV5-1|TRBJ2-1
TGCGCCAGCAGCTTGAGTACGACTAGCGGTCGCTACAATGAGCAGTTCTTC
CASSLSTTSGRYNEQFF
>18|TRBD2|-|TRBV19|TRBJ2-2
TGTGCCAGTAGTATCTATTTTGGACTAGCGGGAGGGAGCCGGGAGCTGTTTTTT
CASSIYFGLAGGSRELFF
>16|-|many|TRBV20-1|TRBJ2-1
TGCAGTGCTAGAGGACCTAGCGTCGCCTCCTACAATGAGCAGTTCTTC
CSARGPSVASYNEQFF
>13|-|many|TRBV12-3/TRBV12-4|TRBJ2-7
TGTGCCAGCAGTCGGGGACCCCCCTTCGAGCAGTACTTC
CASSRGPPFEQYF
>16|TRBD2|few|TRBV15|TRBJ2-3
TGTGCCACCAGCAGAGTACTAGCGGGCAGCACAGATACGCAGTATTTT
CATSRVLAGSTDTQYF